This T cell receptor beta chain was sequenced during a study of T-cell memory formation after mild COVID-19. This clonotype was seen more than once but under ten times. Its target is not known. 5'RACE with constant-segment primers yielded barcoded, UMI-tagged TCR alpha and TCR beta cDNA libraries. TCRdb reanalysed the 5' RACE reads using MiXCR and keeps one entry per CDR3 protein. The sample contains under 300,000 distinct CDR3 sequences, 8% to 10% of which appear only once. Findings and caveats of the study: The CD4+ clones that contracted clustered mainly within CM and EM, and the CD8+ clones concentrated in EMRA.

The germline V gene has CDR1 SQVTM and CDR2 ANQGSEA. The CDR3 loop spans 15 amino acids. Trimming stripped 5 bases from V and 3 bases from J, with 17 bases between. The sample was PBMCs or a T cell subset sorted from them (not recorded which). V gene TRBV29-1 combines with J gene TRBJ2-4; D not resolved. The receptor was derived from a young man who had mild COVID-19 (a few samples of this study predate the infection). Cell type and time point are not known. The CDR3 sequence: CSVHTTESSKNIQYF. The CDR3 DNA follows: TGCAGCGTTCACACGACTGAATCAAGCAAAAACATTCAGTACTTC.